The 12 T cell receptor beta chains in this list originate from one sample, sequenced in a study of vaccination effects on CD4 cells after COVID-19. Scientists isolated CD4+ T cells after an approximately 11-day culture period ended. No antigen has been identified for these receptors. Sequencing was performed with immunoSEQ multiplex PCR; in TCRdb, only in-frame clones are kept and a portion is missing. The profile shows roughly 29,000 clones, 60% to 80% of them singletons. Sequencing was performed on CD4+ T cells from PBMCs cultured without peptide, taken before COVID-19 vaccination. The receptors stem from a human donor who received a COVID-19 vaccine.

The chain employs TRBV27 and TRBJ2-2; 12 nucleotides align to TRBD2. The germline gives CDR1 MNHEY, CDR2 SMNVEV (reference sequence). V lost 8 bases to trimming and J lost 0 bases; unmatched junction nucleotides: 10. This CDR3 has 18 residues. The CDR3 bases are TGTGCCAGCGGGTTAACTAGCGGGGGGTCAACGAACACCGGGGAGCTGTTTTTT. This gives the protein CASGLTSGGSTNTGELFF.

The V call is TRBV19, the J call TRBJ1-3; the D is unclear. CDR3 length: 18 amino acids. V lost 5 bases to trimming and J lost 0 bases, with 20 bases between them. Germline values: CDR1 LNHDA, CDR2 SQIVND (reference sequence). CDR3 nucleotide sequence: TGTGCCAGTAGTCTTCCCCTCGGCTTCCCGAGCTCTGGAAACACCATATATTTT. Translation gives CASSLPLGFPSSGNTIYF.

The gene calls are TRBV11-2 and TRBJ1-1; no firm D call. Trimming pared 4 bases from V and 1 base from J, leaving 7 bases between. This CDR3 is 13 amino acids long. CDR1 is SGHAT and CDR2 is FQNNGV in the germline V gene. CDR3 sequence (DNA): TGTGCCAGCAGCTATCAAAGGAACACTGAAGCTTTCTTT. Protein: CASSYQRNTEAFF. The entire variable domain, with the rest obtained from reference TRBV11-2 and TRBJ1-1, is as follows: EAGVAQSPRYKIIEKRQSVAFWCNPISGHATLYWYQQILGQGPKLLIQFQNNGVVDDSQLPKDRFSAERLKGVDSTLKIQPAKLEDSAVYLCASSYQRNTEAFFGQGTRLTVV.

The chain carries TRBV25-1 and TRBJ2-3; D may correspond to TRBD1 or TRBD2 (6 bases each). Per germline, CDR1 MGHDK and CDR2 SYGVNS. Trimming stripped 5 bases from V and 4 bases from J, with 10 bases between. The CDR3 length is 13 residues. The CDR3 reads CASSRRGADTQYF. In DNA, the CDR3 is TGTGCCAGCAGTCGTAGGGGGGCAGATACGCAGTATTTT.

V usage is TRBV6-5 and J usage is TRBJ1-3; D is undetermined. The V end was cut by 5 bases, the J end by 4 bases, with 9 bases between. The germline CDR1 and CDR2 sequences are MNHEY and SVGAGI. This CDR3 is 13 amino acids long. The CDR3 protein is CASSSSGGNTIYF. The CDR3 DNA reads TGTGCCAGCAGTAGCTCCGGGGGAAACACCATATATTTT.

The chain has TRBV6-1 and TRBJ2-7, with D perhaps being TRBD1 or TRBD2 (5 bases each). Germline lookup yields CDR1 MNHNS and CDR2 SASEGT. Trimming cost V 2 bases and J 6 bases, with 17 bases left between them. CDR3 length: 15 residues. For the CDR3, the DNA is TGTGCCAGCAGTGAAATTGGGGGAACGGTCTCCGAGCAGTACTTC. Its translation: CASSEIGGTVSEQYF.

This chain joins TRBV15 and TRBJ1-6; the D is unclear. The germline gives CDR1 LNHNV, CDR2 YYDKDF (reference sequence). The CDR3 extends over 14 amino acids. V was cut by 2 bases and J by 5 bases, with 7 bases left in between. The CDR3 DNA sequence: TGTGCCACCAGCAGAACAACTGATAATTCACCCCTCCACTTT. It codes for CATSRTTDNSPLHF.

The genes are TRBV30 and TRBJ2-1; no clear D. V lost 3 bases to trimming and J lost 12 bases, with 12 bases between them. Germline values: CDR1 GTSNPN, CDR2 SVGIG (reference sequence). This CDR3 comprises 11 residues. CDR3 sequence: CAWSPQGGQFF. CDR3 DNA: TGTGCCTGGAGCCCTCAAGGTGGGCAGTTCTTC.

The chain is built from TRBV6-5 and TRBJ1-5, with 7 bases lining up with TRBD1. This CDR3 comprises 15 residues. Germline V gene lookup returns CDR1 MNHEY and CDR2 SVGAGI. V trimming: 10 bases; J trimming: 1 base; junction bases outside the gene matches: 10. This chain's CDR3 is CATRQGGVSNQPQHF. The CDR3 bases are TGTGCCACCAGACAGGGAGGGGTCAGCAATCAGCCCCAGCATTTT.

The V and J genes are TRBV7-9 and TRBJ2-5, with 13 bases identical to TRBD2. This CDR3 is 15 amino acids long. Germline assignment: CDR1 SEHNR and CDR2 FQNEAQ (reference sequence). The trim removed 6 bases at V and 5 bases at J, leaving 6 bases unmatched. The CDR3 nucleotides read TGTGCCAGCAGGAGACTAGCGGGAGGAGGGGAGACCCAGTACTTC. This translates into CASRRLAGGGETQYF.

The rearrangement joins TRBV11-2 to TRBJ2-1, with D hard to call. CDR3 length: 14 amino acids. Germline values: CDR1 SGHAT, CDR2 FQNNGV. With 0 bases removed from V and 9 bases from J, the gap between germline ends came to 12 bases. The CDR3 loop is CASSLDPVGPEQFF. DNA of the CDR3: TGTGCCAGCAGCTTAGATCCGGTTGGGCCTGAGCAGTTCTTC.

The chain couples TRBV29-1 to TRBJ1-1; weak D call: TRBD1 (5 bases). Trimming removed 5 bases at V and 4 bases at J, with 14 bases between. There are 13 residues in the CDR3. The germline V gene has CDR1 SQVTM and CDR2 ANQGSEA. In DNA form, the CDR3 reads TGCAGCGTTTTCAGGACATCAAGCACTGAAGCTTTCTTT. Translating it yields CSVFRTSSTEAFF.